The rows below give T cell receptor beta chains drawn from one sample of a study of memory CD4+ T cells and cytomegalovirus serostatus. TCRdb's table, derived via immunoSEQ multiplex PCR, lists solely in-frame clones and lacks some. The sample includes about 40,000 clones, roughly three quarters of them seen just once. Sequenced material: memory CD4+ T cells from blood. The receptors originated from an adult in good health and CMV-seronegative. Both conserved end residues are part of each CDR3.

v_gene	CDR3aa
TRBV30	CAWSQRYGYTF
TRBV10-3	CATLSSGGGTDTQYF
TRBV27	CASSRGGHEQYF
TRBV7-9	CASSAQTGGYTF
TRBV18	CASSPVAGPETQYF
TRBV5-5	CASSTYQGVREDGYTF
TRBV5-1	CASSYGTVSGNTIYF
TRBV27	CASSLRGDGEQYF
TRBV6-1	CASSEGLATDTQYF
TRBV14	CASSQAGQKKTGGYTF
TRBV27	CASSSLTGIWGTETKYEQYF
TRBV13	CASSLLAGGNNEQFF
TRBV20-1	CSARVTDTQYF
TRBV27	CASSLSPSGTQYF
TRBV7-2	CASSLGTVGGGTEAFF
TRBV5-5	CASSLFGNSPLHF
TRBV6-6	CASSQLRETDTQYF
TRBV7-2	CASSAAGGPGNEQFF
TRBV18	CASSPTKGQNEKLFF
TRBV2	CASTLGGSSTEAFF
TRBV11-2	CASRTTGIGTEAFF
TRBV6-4	CASSAGQGGSTEAFF
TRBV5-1	CASSFNPGNTEAFF
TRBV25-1	CASRGVRTGDTQYF
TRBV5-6	CASSLPGQVFGYTF
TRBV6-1	CASSETVGSHGYTF
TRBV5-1	CASSPTSAPAEQFF
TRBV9	CASSVGDNQPQHF
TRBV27	CASRRKLTDGSYEQYF
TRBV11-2	CASSGGFLAFF
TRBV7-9	CASSFIRGRDEQFF
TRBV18	CASSPLAGGQETQYF
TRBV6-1	CASSEWPKPQHF
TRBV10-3	CATLGRDSSYEQYF
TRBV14	CASSRTLSSYNEQFF
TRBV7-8	CASSLGPGDTQYF
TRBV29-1	CSVGNVGLEAFF
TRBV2	CASSPGQGGSPLHF
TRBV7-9	CASSLGGRPAPLHF
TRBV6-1	CASRNIGTGGVGYTF
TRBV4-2	CASSQEIRRTEAFF
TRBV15	CATSPGTSGGRVTPDTQYF
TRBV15	CATSNFGGGEQYF
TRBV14	CASSQDSFRAFF
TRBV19	CASTGGYPYNEQFF
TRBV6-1	CASRGTVDTYGYTF
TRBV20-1	CSASLGNEQFF
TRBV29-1	CSAQGYLWGNTIYF